This entry describes one T cell receptor (beta chain). V lost 5 bases, J lost 10 bases, and 15 bases lay in between. Per germline, CDR1 SGHNT and CDR2 YENEEA. The CDR3 sequence is 13 residues long. This entry comes from a study of T cell responses to AZD1222 COVID-19 vaccine. Assay used: immunoSEQ multiplex PCR; TCRdb lists only in-frame clones, some missing. The sample contains roughly 150,000 clones, approximately 85% of which appear only once. V gene TRBV11-3 combines with J gene TRBJ2-1, with no clear D. The material was peripheral blood, obtained on day 0 of AZD1222 vaccination. The TCR comes from an adult in good health. For the CDR3, the DNA is TGTGCCAGCAGCCCCGGGCCCTACACGGAGCAGTTCTTC. This sequence encodes CASSPGPYTEQFF.